The 8 T cell receptor beta chains listed next were all sequenced from one sample in a study of cytomegalovirus exposure and HLA in healthy donors. The PCR used 60 Vbeta and 13 Jbeta primers. Method: immunoSEQ multiplex PCR; TCRdb's copy keeps in-frame clones and lacks some. The sample has around 180,000 clones, 79% seen once; the top ten hold roughly 1.6%. Sequenced: PBMCs. Receptors originate from a woman aged 45 to 65 in good health and CMV-seronegative.

The DNA for the CDR3 is TGTGCCAGCAGCGTAGGAGGTGTGGACAATGAGCAGTTCTTC. It codes for CASSVGGVDNEQFF. The chain has TRBV9 and TRBJ2-1; no clear D gene. Germline V gene lookup returns CDR1 SGDLS and CDR2 YYNGEE. Trimming took off 0 bases at V and 5 bases at J, with 9 bases between the two ends. CDR3 length equals 14 residues.

This clone has a single count. V gene TRBV29-1 combines with J gene TRBJ2-3; 7 bases match TRBD1. The CDR3 has 13 residues. Looked up from germline, CDR1 is SQVTM and CDR2 is ANQGSEA. Unmatched junction bases numbered 4, after V lost 5 bases and J lost 2 bases. CDR3 DNA sequence: TGCAGCGTTAGACAGGGTCCCACAGATACGCAGTATTTT. Translation: CSVRQGPTDTQYF.

The rearrangement links TRBV6-5 to TRBJ1-6; D perhaps matches TRBD1 (6 bases). The germline gives CDR1 MNHEY, CDR2 SVGAGI. CDR3 length equals 16 residues. Between the trimmed V and J ends, which lost 2 bases and 10 bases, there was a span of 18 bases. The CDR3 nucleotides read TGTGCCAGCAGTTACCTCCTGGTGACAGGCCACTCACCCCTCCACTTT. As protein: CASSYLLVTGHSPLHF.

The V and J genes are TRBV6-1 and TRBJ1-5, with 7 bases fitting TRBD1. Germline V CDR1 and CDR2: MNHNS, SASEGT. The ends lost 6 bases at V and 0 bases at J; junction bases unmatched: 5. CDR3 length equals 15 residues. The CDR3 sequence is CASSGKGASNQPQHF. The CDR3 DNA reads TGTGCCAGCAGCGGGAAGGGGGCTAGCAATCAGCCCCAGCATTTT.

The chain uses TRBV9 and TRBJ2-7; 7 bases are shared with TRBD1. Germline V gene sequence: CDR1 SGDLS, CDR2 YYNGEE. The CDR3 is 13 amino acids. J lost 3 bases, V lost 4 bases, and 4 bases had no gene match. The CDR3 spells CASSFGQDYEQYF. Here the CDR3 DNA reads TGTGCCAGCAGCTTCGGACAGGACTACGAGCAGTACTTC.

The chain couples TRBV4-3 to TRBJ2-6; 7 nucleotides agree with TRBD1. From germline, CDR1 is LGHNA and CDR2 YSLEER. The CDR3 contains 17 residues. The trim removed 7 bases at V and 0 bases at J, leaving 9 bases unmatched. In DNA form, the CDR3 reads TGCGCCAGCAATCCGACAGGGACCAACTCTGGGGCCAACGTCCTGACTTTC. Translating it yields CASNPTGTNSGANVLTF.

This chain connects TRBV6-1 to TRBJ1-5; D not resolved. V was pared by 1 base and J by 4 bases, with 11 bases between. Germline loops: CDR1 MNHNS, CDR2 SASEGT. This CDR3 is built from 15 residues. Here the CDR3 reads CASSEGGRRNQPQHF. The CDR3 DNA sequence: TGTGCCAGCAGTGAAGGAGGCAGGAGGAATCAGCCCCAGCATTTT.

The chain combines TRBV6-6 with TRBJ2-5, with no clear D. Germline CDR1 is MNHNY and CDR2 is SVGAGI (reference sequence). V lost 5 bases and J 5 bases, leaving 6 bases between the germline ends. The length of the CDR3 is 11 residues. CDR3 sequence reads: CASSPLETQYF. Here the CDR3 DNA reads TGTGCCAGCAGTCCTCTGGAGACCCAGTACTTC.